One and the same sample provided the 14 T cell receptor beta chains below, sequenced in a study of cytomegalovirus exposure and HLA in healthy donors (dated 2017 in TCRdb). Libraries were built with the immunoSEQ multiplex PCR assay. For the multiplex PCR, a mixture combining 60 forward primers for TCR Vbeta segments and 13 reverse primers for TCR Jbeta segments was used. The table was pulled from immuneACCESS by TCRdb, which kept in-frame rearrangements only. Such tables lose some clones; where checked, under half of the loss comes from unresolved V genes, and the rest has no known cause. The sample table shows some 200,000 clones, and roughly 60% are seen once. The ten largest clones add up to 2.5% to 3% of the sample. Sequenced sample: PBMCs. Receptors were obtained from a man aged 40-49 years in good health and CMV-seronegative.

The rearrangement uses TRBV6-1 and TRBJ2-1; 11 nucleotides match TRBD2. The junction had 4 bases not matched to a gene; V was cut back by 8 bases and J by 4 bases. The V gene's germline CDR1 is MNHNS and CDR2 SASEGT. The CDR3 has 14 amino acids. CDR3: CASSSGGPYNEQFF. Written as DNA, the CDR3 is TGTGCCAGCTCTAGCGGGGGGCCTTACAATGAGCAGTTCTTC.

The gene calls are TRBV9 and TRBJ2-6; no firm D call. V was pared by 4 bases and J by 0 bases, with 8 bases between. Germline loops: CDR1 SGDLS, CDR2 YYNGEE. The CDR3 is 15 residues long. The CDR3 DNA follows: TGTGCCAGCAGCAGAGGAGACTCTGGGGCCAACGTCCTGACTTTC. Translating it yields CASSRGDSGANVLTF.

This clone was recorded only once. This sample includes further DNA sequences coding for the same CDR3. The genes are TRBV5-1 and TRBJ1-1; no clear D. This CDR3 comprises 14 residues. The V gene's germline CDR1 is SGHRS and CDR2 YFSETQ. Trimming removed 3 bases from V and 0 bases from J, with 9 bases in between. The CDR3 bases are TGCGCCAGCAGCTCGGTACAGATGAACACTGAAGCTTTCTTT. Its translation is CASSSVQMNTEAFF.

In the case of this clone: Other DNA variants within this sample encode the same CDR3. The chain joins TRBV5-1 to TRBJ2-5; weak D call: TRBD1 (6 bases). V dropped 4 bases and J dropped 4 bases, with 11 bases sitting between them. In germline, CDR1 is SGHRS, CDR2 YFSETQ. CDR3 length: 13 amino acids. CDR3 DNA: TGCGCCAGCAGCCAGGACAGAGGAGAGACCCAGTACTTC. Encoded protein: CASSQDRGETQYF.

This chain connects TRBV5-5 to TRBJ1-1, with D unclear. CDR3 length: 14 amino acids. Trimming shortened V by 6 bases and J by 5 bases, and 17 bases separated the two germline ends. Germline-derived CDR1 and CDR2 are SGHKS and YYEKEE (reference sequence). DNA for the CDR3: TGTGCCAGCAACTTCGACTGGGGAGTGACTGAAGCTTTCTTT. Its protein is CASNFDWGVTEAFF.

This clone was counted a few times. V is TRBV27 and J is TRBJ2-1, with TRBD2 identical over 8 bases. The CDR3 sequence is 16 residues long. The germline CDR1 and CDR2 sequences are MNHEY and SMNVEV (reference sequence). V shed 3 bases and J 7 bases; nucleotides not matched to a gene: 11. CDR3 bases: TGTGCCAGCAGTTTCCCAAGCGGGAGTATGAGTAATGAGCAGTTCTTC. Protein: CASSFPSGSMSNEQFF.

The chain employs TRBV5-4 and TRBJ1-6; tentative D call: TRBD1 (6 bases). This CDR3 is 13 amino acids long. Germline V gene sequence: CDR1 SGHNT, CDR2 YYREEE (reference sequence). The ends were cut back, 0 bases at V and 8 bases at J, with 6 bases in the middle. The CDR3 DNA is TGTGCCAGCAGCTTGGACAGGGATTCACCCCTCCACTTT. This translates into CASSLDRDSPLHF.

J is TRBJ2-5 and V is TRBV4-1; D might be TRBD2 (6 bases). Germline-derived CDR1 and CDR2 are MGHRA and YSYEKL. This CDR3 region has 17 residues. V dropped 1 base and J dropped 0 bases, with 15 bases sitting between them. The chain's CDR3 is CASSQGPWRAYQETQYF. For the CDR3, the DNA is TGCGCCAGCAGCCAAGGCCCCTGGAGGGCGTACCAAGAGACCCAGTACTTC.

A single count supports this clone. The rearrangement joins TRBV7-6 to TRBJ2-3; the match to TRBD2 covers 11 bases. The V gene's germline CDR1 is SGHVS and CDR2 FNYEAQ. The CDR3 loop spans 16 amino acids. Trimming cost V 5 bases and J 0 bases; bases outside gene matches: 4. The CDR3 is CASSPLAGASTDTQYF. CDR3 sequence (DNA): TGTGCCAGCAGCCCACTAGCGGGAGCTAGCACAGATACGCAGTATTTT. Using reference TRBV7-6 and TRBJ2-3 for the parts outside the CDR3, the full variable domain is GAGVSQSPRYKVTKRGQDVALRCDPISGHVSLYWYRQALGQGPEFLTYFNYEAQQDKSGLPNDRFSAERPEGSISTLTIQRTEQRDSAMYRCASSPLAGASTDTQYFGPGTRLTVL.

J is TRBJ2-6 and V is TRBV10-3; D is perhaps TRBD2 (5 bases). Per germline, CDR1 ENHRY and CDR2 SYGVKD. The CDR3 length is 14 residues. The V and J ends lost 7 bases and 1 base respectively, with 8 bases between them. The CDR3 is CAIKPGSGANVLTF. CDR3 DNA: TGTGCCATCAAACCGGGGTCTGGGGCCAACGTCCTGACTTTC.

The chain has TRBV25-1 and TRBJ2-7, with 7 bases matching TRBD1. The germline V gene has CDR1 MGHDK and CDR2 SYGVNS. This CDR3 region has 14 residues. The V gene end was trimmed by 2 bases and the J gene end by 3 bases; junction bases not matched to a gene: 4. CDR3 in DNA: TGTGCCAGCAGTGAAAGCGGACAGGTCTACGAGCAGTACTTC. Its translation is CASSESGQVYEQYF.

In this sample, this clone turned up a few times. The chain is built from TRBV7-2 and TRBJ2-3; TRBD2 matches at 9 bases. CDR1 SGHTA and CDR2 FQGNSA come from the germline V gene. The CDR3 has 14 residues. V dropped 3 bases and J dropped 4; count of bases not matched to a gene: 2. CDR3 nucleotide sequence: TGTGCCAGCAGCTTTAGCGGGAGCGCAGATACGCAGTATTTT. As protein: CASSFSGSADTQYF.

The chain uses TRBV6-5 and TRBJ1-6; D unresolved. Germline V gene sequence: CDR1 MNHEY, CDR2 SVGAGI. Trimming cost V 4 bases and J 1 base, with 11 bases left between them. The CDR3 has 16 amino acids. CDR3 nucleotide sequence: TGTGCCAGCAGTTCGTGGGCATATTCCTATAATTCACCCCTCCACTTT. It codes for CASSSWAYSYNSPLHF.

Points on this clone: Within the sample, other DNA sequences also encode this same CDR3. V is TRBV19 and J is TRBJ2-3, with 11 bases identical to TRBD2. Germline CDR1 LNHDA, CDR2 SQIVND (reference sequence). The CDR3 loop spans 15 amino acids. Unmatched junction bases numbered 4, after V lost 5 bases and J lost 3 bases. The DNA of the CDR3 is TGTGCCAGTAGTGTAGCGGGAGGGGGAACAGATACGCAGTATTTT. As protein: CASSVAGGGTDTQYF.